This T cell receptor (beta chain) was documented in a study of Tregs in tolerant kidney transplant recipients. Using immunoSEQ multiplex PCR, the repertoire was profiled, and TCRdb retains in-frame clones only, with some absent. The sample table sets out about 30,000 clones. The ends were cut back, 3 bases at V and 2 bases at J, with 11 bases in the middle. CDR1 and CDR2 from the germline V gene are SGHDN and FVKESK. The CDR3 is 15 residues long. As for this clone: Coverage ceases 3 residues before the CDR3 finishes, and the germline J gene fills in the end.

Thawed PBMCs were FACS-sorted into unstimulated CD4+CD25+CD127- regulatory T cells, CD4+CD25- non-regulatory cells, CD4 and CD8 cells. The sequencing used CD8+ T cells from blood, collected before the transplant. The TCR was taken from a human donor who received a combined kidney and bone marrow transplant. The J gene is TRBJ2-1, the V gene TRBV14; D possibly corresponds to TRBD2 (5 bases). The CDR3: CASSQLLEAYNEQFF. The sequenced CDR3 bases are TGTGCCAGCAGCCAGTTACTAGAGGCCTACAATGAG.